This T cell receptor beta chain came from a study of persistence of HIV-infected CD4 T cells. Cells were stimulated with CMV-infected fibroblast lysates at 10 ug/mL. Memory cells lacking CD40L and CD69 with high CD45RO were sorted. CD8+ T cells were removed from PBMCs prior to stimulation. A roughly 17-hour stimulation of CD8-depleted PBMCs used anti-CD28/CD49d costimulation, CD40-blocking antibody and enfuvirtide. The libraries were made with immunoSEQ version 4 in survey mode. Data came from immunoSEQ multiplex PCR; TCRdb stores just in-frame clones and leaves some out. The data show tens of thousands of clones, with roughly four fifths seen just once and 0.8% to 0.9% held by the top ten. Germline lookup yields CDR1 KGHSH and CDR2 LQKENI. This CDR3 contains 12 residues. V lost 4 bases and J lost 5, with 6 bases in between. Whole-study results and caveats: Antigen-responding cells were enriched for degenerate expanded CDR3beta sequences. TCRbeta richness was lower in CMV- and Gag-responding cells than in anti-CD3/anti-CD28-responding cells.

This clone was recorded once. Its antigen is still unknown. The source is an adult man with HIV who was CMV-seropositive. Sequenced material: CD4+ T cells sorted from PBMCs after 18-hour stimulation, taken from a patient who received antiretroviral therapy. J is TRBJ2-1 and V is TRBV18; D gene ambiguous. The CDR3 nucleotides are TGTGCCAGCTCACTCACTCACAATGAGCAGTTCTTC. Its protein product is CASSLTHNEQFF.